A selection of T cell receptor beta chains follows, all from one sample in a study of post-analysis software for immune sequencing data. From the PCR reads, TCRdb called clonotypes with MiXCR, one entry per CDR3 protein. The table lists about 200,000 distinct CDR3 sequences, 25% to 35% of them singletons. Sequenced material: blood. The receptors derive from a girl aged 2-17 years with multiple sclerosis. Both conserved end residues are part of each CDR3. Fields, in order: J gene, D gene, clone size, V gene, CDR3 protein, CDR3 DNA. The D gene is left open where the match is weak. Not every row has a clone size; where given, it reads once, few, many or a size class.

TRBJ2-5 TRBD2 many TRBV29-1 CSVVWLAGGETQYF TGCAGCGTCGTGTGGCTAGCGGGGGGAGAGACCCAGTACTTC
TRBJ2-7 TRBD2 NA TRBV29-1 CSAGGGSSYEQYF TGCAGCGCCGGGGGGGGGAGCTCCTACGAGCAGTACTTC
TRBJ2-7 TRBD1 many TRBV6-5 CASSTPGQRYEQYF TGTGCCAGCAGTACTCCGGGACAGAGATACGAGCAGTACTTC
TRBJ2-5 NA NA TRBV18 CASSPLSSAREQQTQYF TGTGCCAGCTCACCACTTTCGAGCGCCCGGGAGCAACAGACCCAGTACTTC
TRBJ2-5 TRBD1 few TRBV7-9 CASSSGQGEETQYF TGTGCCAGCAGCTCGGGACAGGGAGAAGAGACCCAGTACTTC
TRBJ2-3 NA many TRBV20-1 CSAEWQGTSTDTQYF TGCAGTGCCGAGTGGCAGGGGACTAGCACAGATACGCAGTATTTT
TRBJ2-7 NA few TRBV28 CASSYPPGGERSYERYF TGTGCCAGCAGTTACCCGCCTGGCGGGGAGCGCTCCTACGAGCGGTACTTC
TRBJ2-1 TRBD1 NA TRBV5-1 CASSFRDREQETQFF TGCGCCAGCAGCTTCAGGGACAGGGAACAAGAGACCCAGTTCTTC
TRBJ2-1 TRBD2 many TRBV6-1 CASSSKLAGGSSSYNEQFF TGTGCCAGCAGCTCCAAGCTAGCGGGCGGATCCAGCTCCTACAATGAGCAGTTCTTC
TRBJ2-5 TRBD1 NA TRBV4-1 CASSQEDRRQTQYF TGCGCCAGCAGCCAAGAGGACAGGAGACAGACCCAGTACTTC
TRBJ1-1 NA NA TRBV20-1 CSARSPSGDTEAFF TGCAGTGCTAGATCCCCTTCCGGGGACACTGAAGCTTTCTTT
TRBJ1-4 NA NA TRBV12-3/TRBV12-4 CASSFPNTGEKLFF TGTGCCAGCAGTTTTCCCAATACAGGGGAAAAACTGTTTTTT
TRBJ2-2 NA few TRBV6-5 CASTPRQGRTGELFF TGTGCCAGCACCCCGAGGCAGGGGCGAACCGGGGAGCTGTTTTTT
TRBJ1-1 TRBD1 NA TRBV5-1 CASSLGDRGLGTEAFF TGCGCCAGCAGCTTGGGGGACAGGGGGCTAGGGACTGAAGCTTTCTTT
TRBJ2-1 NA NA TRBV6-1 CASSEKRAEQFF TGTGCCAGCAGTGAAAAGCGGGCTGAGCAGTTCTTC
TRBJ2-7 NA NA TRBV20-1 CSARDFAGTYEQYF TGCAGTGCTAGAGATTTCGCAGGTACCTACGAGCAGTACTTC
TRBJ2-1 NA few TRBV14 CASSQDVGVAIDEQFF TGTGCCAGCAGCCAAGATGTCGGAGTAGCAATAGATGAGCAGTTCTTC
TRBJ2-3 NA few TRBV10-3 CAISEGGFGDTQYF TGTGCCATCAGTGAGGGGGGGTTTGGGGATACGCAGTATTTT
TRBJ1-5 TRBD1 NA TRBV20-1 CSRQGEGNQPQHF TGCAGTCGACAGGGGGAAGGCAATCAGCCCCAGCATTTT
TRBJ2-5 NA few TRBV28 CASSLALNREETQYF TGTGCCAGCAGTTTGGCCCTTAACAGGGAAGAGACCCAGTACTTC
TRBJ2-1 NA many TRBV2 CASKAGASGNEQFF TGTGCCAGCAAGGCAGGGGCTTCCGGCAATGAGCAGTTCTTC
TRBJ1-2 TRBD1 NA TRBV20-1 CSDPDRNPYGYTF TGCAGTGATCCGGACAGGAATCCATATGGCTACACCTTC
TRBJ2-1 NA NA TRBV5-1 CASRHNQGGDNEQFF TGCGCCAGCAGACATAACCAGGGGGGCGACAATGAGCAGTTCTTC
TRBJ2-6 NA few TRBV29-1 CSVPGRLTSGANVRTF TGCAGCGTCCCGGGACGTTTGACCTCTGGGGCCAACGTCCGGACTTTC
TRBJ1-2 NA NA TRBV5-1 CASSFVPYGYTF TGCGCCAGCAGCTTTGTACCCTATGGCTACACCTTC
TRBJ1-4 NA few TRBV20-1 CSAPEGHEKLFF TGCAGTGCTCCCGAGGGGCATGAAAAACTGTTTTTT
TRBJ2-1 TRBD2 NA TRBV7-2 CASSPGTSRANEQFF TGTGCCAGCAGCCCAGGGACTAGCCGGGCCAATGAGCAGTTCTTC
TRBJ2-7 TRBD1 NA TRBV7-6 CASSLRQGEGYEQYF TGTGCCAGCAGCCTCAGACAGGGGGAGGGCTACGAGCAGTACTTC
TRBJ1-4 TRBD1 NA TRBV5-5 CASGTGNEKLFF TGTGCCAGCGGGACAGGGAACGAAAAACTGTTTTTT
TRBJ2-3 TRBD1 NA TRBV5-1 CASSKGQFATDTQYF TGCGCCAGCAGCAAGGGACAGTTCGCGACAGATACGCAGTATTTT
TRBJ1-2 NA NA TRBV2 CASSPRSQGYGYTF TGTGCCAGCAGCCCCAGGTCGCAGGGATATGGCTACACCTTC
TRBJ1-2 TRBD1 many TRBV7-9 CASSSTGGWNGYTF TGTGCCAGCAGCTCCACAGGGGGCTGGAATGGCTACACCTTC
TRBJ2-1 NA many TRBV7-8 CASSPRQINEQFF TGTGCCAGCAGCCCCCGACAGATCAATGAGCAGTTCTTC
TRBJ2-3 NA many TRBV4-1 CASSQEGSRTDTQYF TGCGCCAGCAGCCAAGAAGGGAGTCGGACAGATACGCAGTATTTT
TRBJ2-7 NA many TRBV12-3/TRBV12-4 CASSLIYEQYF TGTGCCAGCAGTTTAATCTACGAGCAGTACTTC
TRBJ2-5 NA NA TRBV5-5 CASSSARVEGTQYF TGTGCCAGCAGCTCAGCCCGGGTGGAAGGGACCCAGTACTTC
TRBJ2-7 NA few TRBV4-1 CASSPPGKTYEQYF TGCGCCAGCAGCCCGCCCGGGAAGACCTACGAGCAGTACTTC
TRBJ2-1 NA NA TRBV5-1 CASSISARAYNEQFF TGCGCCAGCAGTATTAGCGCGCGGGCCTACAATGAGCAGTTCTTC
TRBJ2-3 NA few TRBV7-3 CASSPGPPDTQYF TGTGCCAGCAGCCCGGGGCCTCCAGATACGCAGTATTTT
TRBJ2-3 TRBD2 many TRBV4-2 CASSQGTSGTSTDTQYF TGTGCCAGCAGCCAAGGCACTAGCGGGACTAGCACAGATACGCAGTATTTT
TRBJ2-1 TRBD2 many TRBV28 CASISGSEYNEQFF TGTGCCAGCATAAGCGGGAGTGAATACAATGAGCAGTTCTTC
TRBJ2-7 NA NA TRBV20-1 CSARTRQTYEQYF TGCAGTGCCCGCACGAGACAGACCTACGAGCAGTACTTC
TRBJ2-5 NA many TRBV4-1 CASSQEYRDMETQYF TGCGCCAGCAGCCAAGAGTACAGGGATATGGAGACCCAGTACTTC
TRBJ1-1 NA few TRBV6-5 CASSALQGGGTEAFF TGTGCCAGCAGTGCCCTACAGGGAGGGGGCACTGAAGCTTTCTTT
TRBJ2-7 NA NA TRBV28 CASSPRFWGAEVYEQYF TGTGCCAGCAGCCCTAGGTTCTGGGGGGCGGAGGTGTACGAGCAGTACTTC
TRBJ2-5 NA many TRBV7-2 CASSPPPEQETQYF TGTGCCAGCAGCCCACCCCCGGAGCAAGAGACCCAGTACTTC
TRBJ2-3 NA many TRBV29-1 CSAIKAGRGDTQYF TGCAGCGCAATCAAGGCGGGTAGGGGAGATACGCAGTATTTT